The 23 T cell receptor beta chains below all came from one sample that was sequenced in a study of cytomegalovirus exposure and HLA in healthy donors. Primers: 60 Vbeta forward and 13 Jbeta reverse. The table came from immunoSEQ multiplex PCR; TCRdb's copy has only in-frame clones and leaves some out. Seen here are about 62,000 clones, roughly 80% observed once, and the top ten hold around 2.9%. What was sequenced was PBMCs. Receptors were obtained from a woman aged 25 to 45 in good health and CMV-seronegative.

The CDR3 sequence: CASSIRWGGNTEAFF. The DNA for the CDR3 is TGTGCCAGCAGTATCCGGTGGGGGGGCAACACTGAAGCTTTCTTT. The V and J genes are TRBV6-5 and TRBJ1-1, with D possibly TRBD1 on 6 matching bases. The germline V and J ends were trimmed by 5 bases and 2 bases, with 15 bases remaining between them. The CDR3 is made up of 15 amino acids. Germline V lookup: CDR1 MNHEY, CDR2 SVGAGI.

This chain links TRBV7-2 with TRBJ1-1, with 9 bases that match TRBD1. CDR3 length: 15 amino acids. Germline V gene sequence: CDR1 SGHTA, CDR2 FQGNSA. Germline trimming cut 2 bases from V and 5 bases from J; bases unmatched to any gene: 6. Here the CDR3 reads CASSLPWTGETEAFF. CDR3 in DNA: TGTGCCAGCAGCTTACCCTGGACAGGGGAAACTGAAGCTTTCTTT.

The chain combines TRBV7-2 with TRBJ1-3, with D unclear. The germline CDR1 and CDR2 sequences are SGHTA and FQGNSA. The CDR3 has 17 residues. Trimming removed 4 bases at V and 0 bases at J, with 16 bases between. CDR3 protein: CASSSPLSLSSGNTIYF. The CDR3 DNA reads TGTGCCAGCAGCTCTCCTCTAAGCCTAAGCTCTGGAAACACCATATATTTT.

The rearrangement joins TRBV4-3 to TRBJ1-1; D uncertain. This CDR3 region has 15 residues. CDR1 LGHNA and CDR2 YSLEER come from the germline V gene. Trimming pared 1 base from V and 13 bases from J, leaving 22 bases between. As DNA, the CDR3 is TGCGCCAGCAGCCAAGGTGCTGCCGAGGCGCTGAAGCTTTTCTTT. As protein: CASSQGAAEALKLFF.

This clone was found once. V gene TRBV5-1 combines with J gene TRBJ2-2; D remains unclear. CDR1 SGHRS and CDR2 YFSETQ come from the germline V gene. Trimming took off 1 base at V and 3 bases at J, with 10 bases between the two ends. CDR3 length: 15 amino acids. CDR3 sequence (DNA): TGCGCCAGCAGCTTGATAAATTTAGACACCGGGGAGCTGTTTTTT. It translates to CASSLINLDTGELFF.

This chain joins TRBV7-8 and TRBJ1-6; TRBD1 might be the D (6 bases). This CDR3 has 15 amino acids. Germline CDR1 and CDR2: SGHVS and FQNEAQ. Trimming took 1 base from V and 10 from J, leaving 14 bases between them. DNA for the CDR3: TGTGCCAGCAGCTTAGTGGATGGGGGCGGGTCACCCCTCCACTTT. Its protein product is CASSLVDGGGSPLHF.

V usage is TRBV6-5 and J usage is TRBJ1-1, with D maybe TRBD1 (5 bases). CDR3 length: 11 amino acids. Trimming cost V 8 bases and J 4 bases, with 8 bases left between them. Germline V gene lookup returns CDR1 MNHEY and CDR2 SVGAGI. The DNA for the CDR3 is TGTGCCAGCGCTGGGGCCACTGAAGCTTTCTTT. Translating it yields CASAGATEAFF.

This clone turned up a few times. V gene TRBV27 combines with J gene TRBJ1-2; TRBD1 is a possible D gene (6 bases). Per the germline V gene, CDR1 is MNHEY and CDR2 is SMNVEV (reference sequence). Trimming removed 3 bases from V and 8 bases from J, with 19 bases in between. CDR3 length equals 15 residues. The CDR3 region is CASSLSLGGVEGYTF. CDR3 nucleotide sequence: TGTGCCAGCAGTTTGTCCCTAGGGGGGGTGGAGGGCTACACCTTC.

The chain links TRBV28 to TRBJ1-2; tentatively, D is TRBD1 (6 bases). V gave up 2 bases and J gave up 2 bases, with 9 bases separating them. Germline V gene sequence: CDR1 MDHEN, CDR2 SYDVKM. The CDR3 is made up of 14 amino acids. The CDR3 region has the DNA TGTGCCAGCAGTTTAGACAGGTTCAACTATGGCTACACCTTC. The encoded protein is CASSLDRFNYGYTF.

The CDR3: CAISGQGAVGGYTF. The CDR3 region has the DNA TGTGCCATCAGTGGGCAGGGGGCTGTTGGAGGCTACACCTTC. The rearrangement links TRBV10-3 to TRBJ1-2, with 8 bases fitting TRBD1. The CDR3 is 14 residues long. Trimming removed 4 bases from V and 8 bases from J; junction bases left unmatched: 9. From germline, CDR1 is ENHRY and CDR2 SYGVKD.

This clone was recorded a few times. This rearrangement joins TRBV27 to TRBJ2-3, with D possibly being TRBD2 (7 bases). This CDR3 is built from 14 residues. V dropped 6 bases and J dropped 2 bases, with 12 bases sitting between them. The V gene's germline CDR1 is MNHEY and CDR2 SMNVEV (reference sequence). Written as DNA, the CDR3 is TGTGCCAGCAGAACGGGGGGCTCCACAGATACGCAGTATTTT. Translating gives CASRTGGSTDTQYF.

The V and J genes are TRBV7-2 and TRBJ2-5; 9 bases match TRBD2. V was clipped by 5 bases and J by 6 bases; unmatched bases: 7. The CDR3 is 14 residues long. The germline V gene has CDR1 SGHTA and CDR2 FQGNSA. The CDR3 DNA is TGTGCCAGCAGCCCCTTAGCGGGGGATAAGACCCAGTACTTC. Protein: CASSPLAGDKTQYF.

V gene TRBV30 combines with J gene TRBJ1-2; 8 nucleotides line up with TRBD1. Looked up from germline, CDR1 is GTSNPN and CDR2 is SVGIG (reference sequence). After removal of 2 bases from V and 7 bases from J, the junction contained 9 bases not matched to a gene. The CDR3 is 14 amino acids. This CDR3 is CAWSPDRVIGGYTF. In DNA form, the CDR3 reads TGTGCCTGGAGTCCGGACAGGGTTATAGGTGGCTACACCTTC.

This rearrangement joins TRBV7-8 to TRBJ1-2; TRBD1 is a possible D gene (5 bases). The CDR3 consists of 15 residues. The V gene lost 5 bases and the J gene lost 1 base, with 14 bases spanning the gap. Germline V gene lookup returns CDR1 SGHVS and CDR2 FQNEAQ. CDR3 nucleotide sequence: TGTGCCAGCAGCCCCTCAGGGATCCTTAACTATGGCTACACCTTC. It encodes CASSPSGILNYGYTF.

This clone occurred once. The DNA for the CDR3 is TGTGCCAGCAGCTTAGGACGACAGGGACGAAACACTGAAGCTTTCTTT. Amino acids: CASSLGRQGRNTEAFF. The J gene is TRBJ1-1, the V gene TRBV7-2, with 7 bases lining up with TRBD1. This CDR3 region has 16 residues. The V segment lost 1 base and the J segment 2 bases; nucleotides outside the gene matches: 7. Germline V gene lookup returns CDR1 SGHTA and CDR2 FQGNSA.

The chain couples TRBV27 to TRBJ2-5, with 11 bases fitting TRBD1. The DNA matches TRBJ2-7 better at its end, which makes the J call doubtful. The CDR3 sequence is 15 residues long. Germline V gives CDR1 MNHEY, CDR2 SMNVEV (reference sequence). The CDR3, as DNA: TGTGCCAGCAGTTCCGGGACAGGGGGGTCTTACGAGCAGTACTTC. This sequence encodes CASSSGTGGSYEQYF.

The V and J genes are TRBV5-5 and TRBJ1-5, with no clear D. The V gene lost 5 bases and the J gene lost 1 base, with 13 bases spanning the gap. The CDR3 contains 15 residues. CDR1 SGHKS and CDR2 YYEKEE come from the germline V gene (reference sequence). CDR3 nucleotide sequence: TGTGCCAGCAGACGTACACCAGGCAGCAATCAGCCCCAGCATTTT. Translation: CASRRTPGSNQPQHF.

The chain has TRBV7-2 and TRBJ1-5; TRBD1 agrees at 10 bases. V dropped 5 bases and J dropped 6; count of bases not matched to a gene: 13. The CDR3 runs 17 residues. Germline CDR1 and CDR2: SGHTA and FQGNSA. CDR3 amino acids: CASSQIRGQGFGQPQHF. The CDR3 nucleotides read TGTGCCAGCAGCCAGATCCGGGGACAGGGGTTTGGTCAGCCCCAGCATTTT.

In this sample, this clone turned up a few times. The chain joins TRBV5-8 to TRBJ1-4, with TRBD1 matching over 7 bases. The CDR3 covers 16 residues. Germline V gene sequence: CDR1 SGHTS, CDR2 YDEGEE. V dropped 0 bases and J dropped 7; count of bases not matched to a gene: 9. The CDR3 region is CASSLAVGTAREKLFF. Written as DNA, the CDR3 is TGTGCCAGCAGCTTGGCGGTTGGGACAGCTCGTGAAAAACTGTTTTTT.

The chain couples TRBV5-1 to TRBJ1-2, with D possibly matching TRBD1 (5 bases). The germline V and J ends were trimmed by 1 base and 4 bases, with 11 bases remaining between them. The CDR3 covers 14 residues. Looked up from germline, CDR1 is SGHRS and CDR2 is YFSETQ. This CDR3 reads CASSLTGFGYGYTF. The CDR3 DNA reads TGCGCCAGCAGCTTGACAGGCTTCGGCTATGGCTACACCTTC.

CDR3 loop: CASSPRGNYEQYF. The CDR3 region has the DNA TGTGCCAGCAGCCCCCGGGGGAATTACGAGCAGTACTTC. The V call is TRBV14, the J call TRBJ2-7; possible D gene TRBD2, 6 bases. CDR3 size: 13 residues. Germline CDR1 is SGHDN and CDR2 is FVKESK. Trimming took 4 bases from V and 4 from J, leaving 11 bases between them.

The J gene is TRBJ1-5, the V gene TRBV5-5; D perhaps matches TRBD1 (5 bases). Per the germline V gene, CDR1 is SGHKS and CDR2 is YYEKEE (reference sequence). Trimming took 2 bases from V and 0 from J, leaving 18 bases between them. The length of the CDR3 is 18 residues. This chain's CDR3 is CASSFYDRTIRSNQPQHF. The CDR3 DNA reads TGTGCCAGCAGCTTCTACGACAGAACAATCCGTAGCAATCAGCCCCAGCATTTT.

The chain is built from TRBV4-3 and TRBJ1-6; the D gene is possibly TRBD1 (5 bases). The CDR3 has 15 residues. V was trimmed by 2 bases and J by 14 bases, leaving 19 bases between them. Germline CDR1 reads LGHNA; CDR2 reads YSLEER. CDR3 amino acids: CASSQQRDGGNTLHF. The CDR3, as DNA: TGCGCCAGCAGCCAACAGAGGGACGGGGGGAATACCCTCCACTTT.